Here is one T cell receptor (beta chain) with its context. The isolated RNA, all of it, was reverse transcribed, so expressed TCRB transcripts were what got sequenced. Using immunoSEQ multiplex PCR, the repertoire was profiled, and TCRdb retains in-frame clones only, with some absent. The sample has hundreds of thousands of clones; roughly a sixth are singletons. These data come from a study of beta chain features in type 1 diabetes. This clonotype originated in a man between 18 and 35 years old in good health. What was sequenced was naive CD4+ T cells from blood.

CDR3 amino acids: CAIRSGQGAGQPQHF. CDR3 sequence (DNA): TGTGCCATCAGGTCGGGACAGGGGGCCGGTCAGCCCCAGCATTTT. J is TRBJ1-5 and V is TRBV10-3; 12 bases fit TRBD1. The CDR3 is 15 amino acids. The junction had 6 bases not matched to a gene; V was cut back by 6 bases and J by 6 bases. CDR1 is ENHRY, CDR2 SYGVKD, per germline.